Each of the 4 T cell receptor beta chains below was sequenced from the same sample in a study of TET2 disruption in CD19-targeted CAR T cells. Stated treatment: autologous CTL019 cells: CD19 CAR with 4-1BB and CD3 zeta domains. What these receptors recognize is not known. The assay was immunoSEQ multiplex PCR, and TCRdb's table has in-frame clones only and misses some. The repertoire shows 25,000 or so clones; the top ten hold more than 1.5%. The sequencing here drew on CD8- CAR+ T cells sorted from cultured blood T cells, taken for CD19 CAR T cell therapy. The subset is: CD8-negative CAR-positive T cells from the infusion product. These receptor sequences come from a man in his 70s with chronic lymphocytic leukemia.

In regard to this clone: Coverage ceases 3 residues before the CDR3 finishes, and the germline J gene fills in the end. The rearrangement uses TRBV5-6 and TRBJ1-4, with TRBD1 matching over 7 bases. The CDR3 has 15 amino acids. Germline loops: CDR1 SGHDT, CDR2 YYEEEE. With 1 base clipped from V and 5 bases from J, the junction kept 5 bases outside the gene matches. The CDR3 DNA, read in part, is TGTGCCAGCAGCTTGACTAAACAGGGGAATGAAAAA. Translated: CASSLTKQGNEK. The full CDR3 is CASSLTKQGNEKLFF.

This clone registers medium-sized by frequency. The CDR3 end lies 3 residues beyond the end of the read and is filled in from the germline J gene. J is TRBJ1-1 and V is TRBV18; 7 bases are a match to TRBD1. Looked up from germline, CDR1 is KGHSH and CDR2 is LQKENI. This CDR3 region has 14 residues. V lost 4 bases, J lost 1 base, and 3 bases stayed unmatched. CDR3 loop: CASSLAGGNTEAFF. The CDR3 DNA, read in part, is TGTGCCAGCTCACTAGCAGGGGGGAACACTGAA.

A word on this clone: The read stops 3 residues short of the end of the CDR3; the missing end is completed from the germline J gene. V gene TRBV18 combines with J gene TRBJ1-2; possible D gene TRBD1, 5 bases. This CDR3 has 13 amino acids. Germline V gives CDR1 KGHSH, CDR2 LQKENI. This chain's CDR3 is CASSRGDPYTYTF. CDR3 DNA, as far as it was read: TGTGCCAGCTCACGGGGGGACCCCTATACC.

On this clone: The sequenced fragment ends 3 residues before the CDR3 boundary, so the rest is inferred from the germline J gene. The rearrangement uses TRBV4-1 and TRBJ2-7; TRBD1 agrees at 8 bases. Germline CDR1 is MGHRA and CDR2 is YSYEKL. V trimming: 1 base; J trimming: 4 bases; junction bases outside the gene matches: 6. The CDR3 extends over 15 amino acids. CDR3 sequence: CASSQGTGMLYEQYF. Incomplete CDR3 DNA: TGCGCCAGCAGCCAAGGGACAGGGATGCTATACGAG.